These 8 T cell receptor beta chains originate from one sample sequenced in a study of T-cell reconstitution after alpha-beta-depleted transplantation in children. Unique molecular identifiers were used in preparing the TCRbeta library. MiXCR was run by TCRdb on the PCR reads, yielding one entry per CDR3 protein. The sample lists 300,000 to 350,000 distinct CDR3 sequences; around 16% were seen once. The specimen was PBMCs, mostly from graft donor cells, collected 360 days after TCRalphabeta/CD19-depleted stem cell transplant. The receptors derive from a male patient between 2 and 10 years old who had a stem cell transplant for acute lymphoblastic leukemia, so the T cells may come from the graft donor.

This chain links TRBV5-6 with TRBJ2-1; D is tentatively TRBD1 or TRBD2 (6 bases each). The CDR3 consists of 15 residues. Germline V CDR1 and CDR2: SGHDT, YYEEEE. Trimming stripped 4 bases from V and 8 bases from J, with 19 bases between. The CDR3 DNA is TGTGCCAGCAGCCTAGGGGGAGGTTTGGACGATGAGCAGTTCTTC. Residues: CASSLGGGLDDEQFF.

In this sample, this clonotype turned up a few times. This rearrangement joins TRBV20-1 to TRBJ2-1, with TRBD2 identical over 11 bases. Germline-derived CDR1 and CDR2 are DFQATT and SNEGSKA (reference sequence). The ends lost 0 bases at V and 5 bases at J; junction bases unmatched: 6. The CDR3 sequence is 16 residues long. CDR3 residues: CSARDFSGRVNNEQFF. Here the CDR3 DNA reads TGCAGTGCTAGAGATTTTAGCGGGAGGGTAAACAATGAGCAGTTCTTC.

This chain connects TRBV4-2 to TRBJ1-5; D remains unclear. Germline lookup yields CDR1 LGHNA and CDR2 YNFKEQ. The V and J ends lost 0 bases and 5 bases respectively, with 11 bases between them. The CDR3 length is 15 residues. The CDR3 bases are TGTGCCAGCAGCCAAGAAGGCCAGAAGGATCAGCCCCAGCATTTT. Protein: CASSQEGQKDQPQHF.

The rearrangement links TRBV28 to TRBJ2-1, with TRBD2 matching over 8 bases. The CDR3 contains 16 residues. J lost 1 base, V lost 3 bases, and 5 bases had no gene match. From germline, CDR1 is MDHEN and CDR2 SYDVKM. CDR3 nucleotides: TGTGCCAGCAGTTTCTTGGGACTAGAATCCTACAATGAGCAGTTCTTC. It translates to CASSFLGLESYNEQFF. The variable domain in full, with the rest retrieved from reference TRBV28 and TRBJ2-1, is DVKVTQSSRYLVKRTGEKVFLECVQDMDHENMFWYRQDPGLGLRLIYFSYDVKMKEKGDIPEGYSVSREKKERFSLILESASTNQTSMYLCASSFLGLESYNEQFFGPGTRLTVL.

This clonotype was seen a handful of times. The rearrangement uses TRBV24-1 and TRBJ2-5, with 8 bases identical to TRBD1. Germline loops: CDR1 KGHDR, CDR2 SFDVKD. The J segment lost 3 bases and the V segment lost 4 bases, leaving 3 bases of the junction unmatched. This CDR3 is 14 amino acids long. CDR3 sequence reads: CATSDATGEETQYF. Written as DNA, the CDR3 is TGTGCCACCAGTGACGCGACAGGGGAAGAGACCCAGTACTTC.

This sequence joins TRBV12-3 or TRBV12-4 and TRBJ2-2; a possible D gene is TRBD1 (8 bases). Trimming took off 6 bases at V and 1 base at J, with 15 bases between the two ends. CDR3 length: 16 amino acids. The CDR3 DNA follows: TGTGCCAGCAGCCGACAGGGGAGGGTGAACACCGGGGAGCTGTTTTTT. It is translated as CASSRQGRVNTGELFF.

This clonotype was seen a handful of times. The V call is TRBV24-1, the J call TRBJ2-3; 7 nucleotides align to TRBD2. Germline CDR1 reads KGHDR; CDR2 reads SFDVKD. The CDR3 loop spans 16 amino acids. V trimming: 5 bases; J trimming: 4 bases; junction bases outside the gene matches: 11. CDR3 amino acids: CATSAPSAGNPDTQYF. DNA for the CDR3: TGTGCCACCAGTGCCCCCTCAGCGGGGAACCCAGATACGCAGTATTTT.

The chain uses TRBV7-8 and TRBJ1-1, with unresolved D. Germline CDR1 is SGHVS and CDR2 is FQNEAQ. V lost 5 bases and J lost 6, with 19 bases in between. The CDR3 is 15 residues long. CDR3 nucleotides: TGTGCCAGCAGCCGGAGCCAGGCGGGTGCGGCTGAAGCTTTCTTT. It specifies CASSRSQAGAAEAFF.